These T cell receptor beta chains were read from a single sample in a study of blood T cell repertoires in COVID-19. Method: immunoSEQ multiplex PCR; TCRdb's copy keeps in-frame clones and lacks some. The table lists about 100,000 clones, about 86% of them singletons. The source material was peripheral blood. These receptors all stem from a man aged 80 or over with acute or convalescent COVID-19. Each CDR3 is given with its conserved first and last residue. D genes are given only for firm matches. Clone size is stated in some rows and not others, as once, few, many or a class when expanded.

j_call: TRBJ2-1
v_call: TRBV10-3
d_call: TRBD1
clone_size: .
cdr3_nt: TGTGCCATCAGTGAGTATGGACAGGGGGCTTACAATGAGCAGTTCTTC
cdr3_aa: CAISEYGQGAYNEQFF

j_call: TRBJ1-4
v_call: TRBV19
d_call: TRBD1
clone_size: .
cdr3_nt: TGTGCCAGTAGTATCAGGGGGAGAAGTGAAAAACTGTTTTTT
cdr3_aa: CASSIRGRSEKLFF

j_call: TRBJ2-7
v_call: TRBV28
d_call: TRBD1
clone_size: .
cdr3_nt: TGTGCCAGCAGTTTAACACAGGGGGCGAGGGAGCAGTACTTC
cdr3_aa: CASSLTQGAREQYF

j_call: TRBJ2-3
v_call: TRBV3-1/TRBV3-2
d_call: TRBD2
clone_size: .
cdr3_nt: TGTGCCAGCAGCCAACCTGGACTAGCGGGGGCGTCAGATACGCAGTATTTT
cdr3_aa: CASSQPGLAGASDTQYF

j_call: TRBJ2-2
v_call: TRBV6-2/TRBV6-3
d_call: TRBD2
clone_size: .
cdr3_nt: TGTGCCAGCAGTTACCCGGCTAGCGGGCTCACCGGGGAGCTGTTTTTT
cdr3_aa: CASSYPASGLTGELFF

j_call: TRBJ2-7
v_call: TRBV29-1
d_call: .
clone_size: .
cdr3_nt: TGCAGCGTGAGGGACTGGGACTACGAGCAGTACTTC
cdr3_aa: CSVRDWDYEQYF

j_call: TRBJ2-5
v_call: TRBV5-1
d_call: TRBD2
clone_size: .
cdr3_nt: TGCGCCAGCAGCCCGAGCGGGAGAAGGGAGACCCAGTACTTC
cdr3_aa: CASSPSGRRETQYF

j_call: TRBJ1-2
v_call: TRBV5-6
d_call: TRBD1
clone_size: .
cdr3_nt: TGTGCCAGCAGCTCCAGGGGGGTCGGGTTCTATGGCTACACCTTC
cdr3_aa: CASSSRGVGFYGYTF

j_call: TRBJ2-1
v_call: TRBV6-5
d_call: .
clone_size: once
cdr3_nt: TGTGCCAGCAGGCAGGCAAATTGGATCCACAATGAGCAGTTCTTC
cdr3_aa: CASRQANWIHNEQFF

j_call: TRBJ2-7
v_call: TRBV9
d_call: TRBD1
clone_size: .
cdr3_nt: TGTGCCAGCAGCGTGGGCAGGGGGAACTACGAGCAGTACTTC
cdr3_aa: CASSVGRGNYEQYF

j_call: TRBJ2-5
v_call: TRBV24-1
d_call: TRBD2
clone_size: .
cdr3_nt: TGTGCCACCAGTGCTAGCGGCTTACCACGAACCCAGTACTTC
cdr3_aa: CATSASGLPRTQYF

j_call: TRBJ1-6
v_call: TRBV18
d_call: .
clone_size: few
cdr3_nt: TGTGCCAGCTCACCGCGGGGGGACCTCTATAATTCACCCCTCCACTTT
cdr3_aa: CASSPRGDLYNSPLHF

j_call: TRBJ2-2
v_call: TRBV19
d_call: .
clone_size: .
cdr3_nt: TGTGCCAGTAGTATAGACCAGGACAGCGGGGAGCTGTTTTTT
cdr3_aa: CASSIDQDSGELFF

j_call: TRBJ2-7
v_call: TRBV2
d_call: TRBD1
clone_size: .
cdr3_nt: TGTGCCAGCAGTCTGGACAGGTCTGTTTCCTACGAGCAGTACTTC
cdr3_aa: CASSLDRSVSYEQYF

j_call: TRBJ2-7
v_call: TRBV7-6
d_call: TRBD2
clone_size: .
cdr3_nt: TGTGCCAGCAGCCTCCTGGGGGGGGACTCGGGAGAGCAGTACTTC
cdr3_aa: CASSLLGGDSGEQYF

j_call: TRBJ2-3
v_call: TRBV4-1
d_call: .
clone_size: .
cdr3_nt: TGCGCCAGCAGCCAAGAGGTCGTGGACAGTAGCACAGATACGCAGTATTTT
cdr3_aa: CASSQEVVDSSTDTQYF

j_call: TRBJ2-2
v_call: TRBV10-3
d_call: TRBD2
clone_size: .
cdr3_nt: TGTGCCATCACCCCGGGACTAGCGGGAGACGCCACCGGGGAGCTGTTTTTT
cdr3_aa: CAITPGLAGDATGELFF

j_call: TRBJ2-7
v_call: TRBV7-2
d_call: TRBD1
clone_size: .
cdr3_nt: TGTGCCAGCAGCTTGGTACAGGGGGCCCACGAGCAGTACTTC
cdr3_aa: CASSLVQGAHEQYF

j_call: TRBJ1-4
v_call: TRBV28
d_call: TRBD1
clone_size: .
cdr3_nt: TGTGCCAGCAATCCCCGGGACAGGGGACGAACTAATGAAAAACTGTTTTTT
cdr3_aa: CASNPRDRGRTNEKLFF

j_call: TRBJ2-3
v_call: TRBV7-3
d_call: .
clone_size: .
cdr3_nt: TGTGCCAGCAGCCCAAACACAGGGACAGATACGCAGTATTTT
cdr3_aa: CASSPNTGTDTQYF

j_call: TRBJ2-1
v_call: TRBV5-1
d_call: .
clone_size: .
cdr3_nt: TGCGCCAGCAGTTCGGGTAATGAGCAGTTCTTC
cdr3_aa: CASSSGNEQFF

j_call: TRBJ2-7
v_call: TRBV7-2
d_call: TRBD2
clone_size: .
cdr3_nt: TGTGCCAGCAGTCGGACTAGCGGGGCCTCCTACGAGCAGTACTTC
cdr3_aa: CASSRTSGASYEQYF

j_call: TRBJ1-2
v_call: TRBV6-5
d_call: TRBD1
clone_size: .
cdr3_nt: TGTGCCAGCAGATTCCGGGACAGGGAAATCTATGGCTACACCTTC
cdr3_aa: CASRFRDREIYGYTF

j_call: TRBJ1-1
v_call: TRBV19
d_call: .
clone_size: .
cdr3_nt: TGTGCCAGTAGTATAGTGAGGGCAACCGAAGCTTTCTTT
cdr3_aa: CASSIVRATEAFF

j_call: TRBJ2-2
v_call: TRBV11-1
d_call: .
clone_size: .
cdr3_nt: TGTGCCAGCAGCTTAGCAGAGGGTACGAACACCGGGGAGCTGTTTTTT
cdr3_aa: CASSLAEGTNTGELFF

j_call: TRBJ2-1
v_call: TRBV18
d_call: TRBD1
clone_size: few
cdr3_nt: TGTGCCAGCTCACCCGGGACAGGGGGCGACGACAATGAGCAGTTCTTC
cdr3_aa: CASSPGTGGDDNEQFF

j_call: TRBJ2-1
v_call: TRBV5-6
d_call: TRBD1
clone_size: .
cdr3_nt: TGTGCCAGCAGCTGGACAGGGAGCTCCTACAATGAGCAGTTCTTC
cdr3_aa: CASSWTGSSYNEQFF

j_call: TRBJ1-1
v_call: TRBV19
d_call: .
clone_size: .
cdr3_nt: TGTGCCAGTAGTGTGGACACGGAGAACACTGAAGCTTTCTTT
cdr3_aa: CASSVDTENTEAFF

j_call: TRBJ2-4
v_call: TRBV7-2
d_call: TRBD2
clone_size: few
cdr3_nt: TGTGCCAGCAGCTTAGCTCCCTCCGGTAGCGGGAGACGAGCCAAAAACATTCAGTACTTC
cdr3_aa: CASSLAPSGSGRRAKNIQYF

j_call: TRBJ2-7
v_call: TRBV7-2
d_call: .
clone_size: .
cdr3_nt: TGTGCCAGCAGCCGGACCGGGACTGAGACCTACGAGCAGTACTTC
cdr3_aa: CASSRTGTETYEQYF